The T cell receptor (beta chain) described here comes from a study of post-analysis software for immune sequencing data. Regarding the study as a whole: Higher frequency in patients than in controls was seen for five TRBV segments, with TRBV5-6, TRBV5-1 and TRBV20-1 among them. Normalized Chao1 diversity was significantly reduced in patients versus controls.

On this clonotype: The target antigen is unknown.

Libraries were made from TCR beta cDNA, and they carried unique molecular identifiers. TCRdb recomputed calls from the PCR reads with MiXCR, one row per CDR3 protein. This sample has around 710,000 distinct CDR3 sequences; roughly 50% occur once, and the top ten carry just under 5%. Germline loops: CDR1 SGHTA, CDR2 FQGTGA. CDR3 size: 20 residues. V was trimmed by 4 bases and J by 4 bases, leaving 30 bases between them. Source material: blood. The V call is TRBV7-3, the J call TRBJ2-3, with a weak D call TRBD2 (6 bases). This clonotype was obtained from a girl between 5 and 17 years old with multiple sclerosis. CDR3 coding DNA: TGTGCCAGCAGCTCCCGGAAGGAGGGAATTAGGAGCGAGGAAGCAGATACGCAGTATTTT. As protein: CASSSRKEGIRSEEADTQYF.